This T cell receptor beta chain was observed in a study of blood T cell repertoires in COVID-19. Study overall: Collection of acute and convalescent COVID-19 samples took place in the United States, Italy and Spain. Sample material is recorded as cDNA or gDNA derived from T cells, B-cell-depleted T cells, or PBMCs.

Looked up from germline, CDR1 is LNHDA and CDR2 is SQIVND (reference sequence). V was clipped by 5 bases and J by 2 bases, with 6 bases between them. The length of the CDR3 is 13 residues. Study processing details: By means of reference gene primer amplification, nucleated cell counts were estimated. Libraries were prepared by immunoSEQ multiplex PCR; TCRdb keeps only in-frame clonotypes and omits some of them. The V and J calls and the clone size are those of that table, but D and trimming were determined from the DNA. The sample contains 140,000 or so clones, 70% to 90% of which appear only once. This sequence was found in a human donor with acute or convalescent COVID-19. The donor label of this sample is uncertain. The chain recombines TRBV19 with TRBJ1-4, with D uncertain. The sequenced sample consisted of peripheral blood. This CDR3 is CASSPFTNEKLFF. CDR3 coding DNA: TGTGCCAGTAGTCCCTTCACTAATGAAAAACTGTTTTTT.